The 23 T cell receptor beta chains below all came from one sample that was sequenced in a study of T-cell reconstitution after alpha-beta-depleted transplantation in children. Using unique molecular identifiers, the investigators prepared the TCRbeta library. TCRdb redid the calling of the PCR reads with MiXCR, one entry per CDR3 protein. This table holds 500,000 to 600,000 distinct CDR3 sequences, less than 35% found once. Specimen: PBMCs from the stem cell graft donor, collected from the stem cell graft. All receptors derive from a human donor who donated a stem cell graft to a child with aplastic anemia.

The CDR3 sequence: CASSYSGQTYNEQFF. The CDR3 coding sequence is TGTGCCAGCAGTTATAGCGGACAGACCTACAATGAGCAGTTCTTC. The gene calls are TRBV6-5 and TRBJ2-1; possibly TRBD1 or TRBD2 for D (6 bases each). Germline V gene lookup returns CDR1 MNHEY and CDR2 SVGAGI. CDR3 length: 15 residues. Between the trimmed V and J ends, which lost 3 bases and 2 bases, there was a span of 11 bases.

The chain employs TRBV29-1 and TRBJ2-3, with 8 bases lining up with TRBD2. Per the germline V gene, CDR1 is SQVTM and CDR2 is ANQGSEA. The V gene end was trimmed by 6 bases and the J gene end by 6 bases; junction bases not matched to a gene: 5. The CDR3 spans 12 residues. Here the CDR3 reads CSVGLAGDTQYF. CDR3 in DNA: TGCAGCGTAGGGCTAGCGGGTGATACGCAGTATTTT.

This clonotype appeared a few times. The CDR3 DNA is TGTGCCAGCAGCCCGAATAGCGGGAGGGCCGCCGAGACCCAGTACTTC. Protein product: CASSPNSGRAAETQYF. The genes are TRBV7-2 and TRBJ2-5; 11 positions agree with TRBD2. The germline CDR1 and CDR2 sequences are SGHTA and FQGNSA. This CDR3 has 16 residues. The V gene end was trimmed by 5 bases and the J gene end by 5 bases; junction bases not matched to a gene: 10.

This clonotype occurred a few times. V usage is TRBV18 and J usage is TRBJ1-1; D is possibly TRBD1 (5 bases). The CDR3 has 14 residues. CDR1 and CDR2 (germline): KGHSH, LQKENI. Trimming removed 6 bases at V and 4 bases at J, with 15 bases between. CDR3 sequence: CASSVTGEGTEAFF. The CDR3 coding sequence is TGTGCCAGCTCCGTAACAGGAGAAGGCACTGAAGCTTTCTTT. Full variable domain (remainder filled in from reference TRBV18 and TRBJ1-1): NAGVMQNPRHLVRRRGQEARLRCSPMKGHSHVYWYRQLPEEGLKFMVYLQKENIIDESGMPKERFSAEFPKEGPSILRIQQVVRGDSAAYFCASSVTGEGTEAFFGQGTRLTVV.

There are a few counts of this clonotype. The CDR3 sequence: CASSYPDRPQFF. In DNA, the CDR3 is TGTGCCAGCAGTTACCCCGACCGGCCGCAGTTCTTC. The rearrangement links TRBV6-2 or TRBV6-3 to TRBJ2-1; no firm D call. V lost 2 bases and J lost 12, with 11 bases in between. Germline assignment: CDR1 MNHEY and CDR2 SVGEGT. The CDR3 runs to 12 residues.

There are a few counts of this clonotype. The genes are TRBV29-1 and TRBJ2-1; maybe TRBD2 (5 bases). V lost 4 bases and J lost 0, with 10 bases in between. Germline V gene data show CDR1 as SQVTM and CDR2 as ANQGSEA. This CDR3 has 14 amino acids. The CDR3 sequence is CSVGTGVSYNEQFF. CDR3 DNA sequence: TGCAGCGTTGGGACCGGGGTCTCCTACAATGAGCAGTTCTTC.

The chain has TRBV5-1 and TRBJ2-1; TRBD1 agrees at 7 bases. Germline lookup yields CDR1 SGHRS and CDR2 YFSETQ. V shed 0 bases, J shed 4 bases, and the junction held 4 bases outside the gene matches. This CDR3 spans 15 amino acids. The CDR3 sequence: CASSLGRDRYNEQFF. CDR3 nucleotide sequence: TGCGCCAGCAGCTTGGGCCGGGACAGATACAATGAGCAGTTCTTC.

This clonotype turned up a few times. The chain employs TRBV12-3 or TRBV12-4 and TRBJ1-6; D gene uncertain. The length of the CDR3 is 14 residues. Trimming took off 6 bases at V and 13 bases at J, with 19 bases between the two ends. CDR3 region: CASSFAIRLSPLHF. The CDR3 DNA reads TGTGCCAGCAGCTTCGCTATCCGCCTGTCCCCCCTCCACTTT.

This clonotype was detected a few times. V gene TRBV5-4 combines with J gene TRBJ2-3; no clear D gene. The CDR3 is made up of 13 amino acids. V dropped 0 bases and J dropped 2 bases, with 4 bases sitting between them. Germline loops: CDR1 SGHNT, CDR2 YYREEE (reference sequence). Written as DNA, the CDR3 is TGTGCCAGCAGCTTGGACCACACAGATACGCAGTATTTT. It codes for CASSLDHTDTQYF.

DNA of the CDR3: TGTGCCAGCAGGGCGACAGGGCAGCGAATCACTGAAGCTTTCTTT. Its protein product is CASRATGQRITEAFF. The rearrangement joins TRBV7-2 to TRBJ1-1, with TRBD1 identical over 7 bases. The junction had 11 bases not matched to a gene; V was cut back by 6 bases and J by 4 bases. The CDR3 is 15 residues long. Germline-derived CDR1 and CDR2 are SGHTA and FQGNSA.

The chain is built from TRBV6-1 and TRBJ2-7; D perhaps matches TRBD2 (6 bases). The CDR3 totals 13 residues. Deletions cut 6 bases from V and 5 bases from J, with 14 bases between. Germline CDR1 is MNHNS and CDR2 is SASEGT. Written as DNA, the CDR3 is TGTGCCAGCAGCTGGGGGGAGGATGACGAGCAGTACTTC. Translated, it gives CASSWGEDDEQYF.

The CDR3 protein is CASSSQGTMNTEAFF. As DNA, the CDR3 is TGTGCCAGCAGCTCACAGGGGACCATGAACACTGAAGCTTTCTTT. The chain links TRBV12-3 or TRBV12-4 to TRBJ1-1, with 7 bases aligning to TRBD1. The CDR3 is made up of 15 amino acids. V was pared by 6 bases and J by 0 bases, with 7 bases of the junction left unmatched.

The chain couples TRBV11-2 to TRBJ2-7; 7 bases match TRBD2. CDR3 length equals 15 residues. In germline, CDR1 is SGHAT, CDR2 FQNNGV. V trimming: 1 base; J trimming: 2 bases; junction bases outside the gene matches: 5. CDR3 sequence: CASSLGAGAAYEQYF. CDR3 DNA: TGTGCCAGCAGCTTAGGCGCGGGAGCTGCCTACGAGCAGTACTTC.

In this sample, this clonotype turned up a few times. CDR3 in amino acids: CASSSNLGGPGANVLTF. The CDR3 DNA follows: TGTGCCAGCAGTTCCAATTTGGGGGGTCCTGGGGCCAACGTCCTGACTTTC. V is TRBV12-3 or TRBV12-4 and J is TRBJ2-6; maybe TRBD2 (6 bases). This CDR3 contains 17 residues. Trimming shortened V by 4 bases and J by 2 bases, and 15 bases separated the two germline ends.

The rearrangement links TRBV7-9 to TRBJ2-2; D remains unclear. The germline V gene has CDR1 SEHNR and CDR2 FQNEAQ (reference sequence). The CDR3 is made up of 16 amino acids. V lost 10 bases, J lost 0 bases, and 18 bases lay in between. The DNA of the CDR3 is TGTGCCACCGAGTGGTACCGGATTTCGAACACCGGGGAGCTGTTTTTT. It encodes CATEWYRISNTGELFF.

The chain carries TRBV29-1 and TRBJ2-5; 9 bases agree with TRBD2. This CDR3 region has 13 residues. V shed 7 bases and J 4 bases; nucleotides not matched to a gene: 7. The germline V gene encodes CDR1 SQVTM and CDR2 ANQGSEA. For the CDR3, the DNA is TGCAGCGCGGCACTAGCGGGCGGAGAGACCCAGTACTTC. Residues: CSAALAGGETQYF.

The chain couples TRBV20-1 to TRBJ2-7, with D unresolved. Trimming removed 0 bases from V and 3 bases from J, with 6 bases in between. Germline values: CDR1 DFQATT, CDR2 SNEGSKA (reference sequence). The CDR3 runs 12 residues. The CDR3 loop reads CSARDYFYEQYF. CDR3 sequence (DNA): TGCAGTGCTAGAGATTATTTCTACGAGCAGTACTTC.

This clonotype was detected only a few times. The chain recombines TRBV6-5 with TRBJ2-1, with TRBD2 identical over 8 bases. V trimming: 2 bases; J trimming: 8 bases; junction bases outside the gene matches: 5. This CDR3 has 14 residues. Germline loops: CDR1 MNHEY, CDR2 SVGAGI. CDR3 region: CASSYGLARHEQFF. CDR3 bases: TGTGCCAGCAGTTACGGACTAGCTCGACATGAGCAGTTCTTC.

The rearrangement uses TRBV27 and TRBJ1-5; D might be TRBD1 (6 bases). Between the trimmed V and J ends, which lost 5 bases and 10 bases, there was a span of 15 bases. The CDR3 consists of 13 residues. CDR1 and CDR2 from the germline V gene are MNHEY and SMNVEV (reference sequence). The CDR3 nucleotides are TGTGCCAGCAGTCTAGGGGGTTTTCACCCCCAGCATTTT. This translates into CASSLGGFHPQHF.

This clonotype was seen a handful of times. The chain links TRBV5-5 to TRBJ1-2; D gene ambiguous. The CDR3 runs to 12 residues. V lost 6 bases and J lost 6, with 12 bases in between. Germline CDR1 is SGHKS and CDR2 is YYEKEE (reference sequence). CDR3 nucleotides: TGTGCCAGCAACAGAATTCTCCATGGCTACACCTTC. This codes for CASNRILHGYTF.

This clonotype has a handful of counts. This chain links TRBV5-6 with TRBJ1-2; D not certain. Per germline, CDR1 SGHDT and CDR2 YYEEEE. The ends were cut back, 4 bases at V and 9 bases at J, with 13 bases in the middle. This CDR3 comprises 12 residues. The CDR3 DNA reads TGTGCCAGCAGCCTGTACCGTTCGAGCTACACCTTC. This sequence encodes CASSLYRSSYTF.

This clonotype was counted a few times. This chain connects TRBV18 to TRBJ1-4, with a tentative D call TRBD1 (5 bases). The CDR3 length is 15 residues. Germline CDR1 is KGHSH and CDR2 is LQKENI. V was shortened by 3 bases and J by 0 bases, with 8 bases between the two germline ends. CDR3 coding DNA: TGTGCCAGCTCACCCCGGGACGCAACTAATGAAAAACTGTTTTTT. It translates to CASSPRDATNEKLFF.

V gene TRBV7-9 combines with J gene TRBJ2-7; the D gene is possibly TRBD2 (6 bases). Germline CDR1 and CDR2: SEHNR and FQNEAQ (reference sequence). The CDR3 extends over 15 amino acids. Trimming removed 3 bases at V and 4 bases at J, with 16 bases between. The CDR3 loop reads CASSLGGIPQYEQYF. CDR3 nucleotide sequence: TGTGCCAGCAGCTTGGGCGGGATTCCCCAATACGAGCAGTACTTC.